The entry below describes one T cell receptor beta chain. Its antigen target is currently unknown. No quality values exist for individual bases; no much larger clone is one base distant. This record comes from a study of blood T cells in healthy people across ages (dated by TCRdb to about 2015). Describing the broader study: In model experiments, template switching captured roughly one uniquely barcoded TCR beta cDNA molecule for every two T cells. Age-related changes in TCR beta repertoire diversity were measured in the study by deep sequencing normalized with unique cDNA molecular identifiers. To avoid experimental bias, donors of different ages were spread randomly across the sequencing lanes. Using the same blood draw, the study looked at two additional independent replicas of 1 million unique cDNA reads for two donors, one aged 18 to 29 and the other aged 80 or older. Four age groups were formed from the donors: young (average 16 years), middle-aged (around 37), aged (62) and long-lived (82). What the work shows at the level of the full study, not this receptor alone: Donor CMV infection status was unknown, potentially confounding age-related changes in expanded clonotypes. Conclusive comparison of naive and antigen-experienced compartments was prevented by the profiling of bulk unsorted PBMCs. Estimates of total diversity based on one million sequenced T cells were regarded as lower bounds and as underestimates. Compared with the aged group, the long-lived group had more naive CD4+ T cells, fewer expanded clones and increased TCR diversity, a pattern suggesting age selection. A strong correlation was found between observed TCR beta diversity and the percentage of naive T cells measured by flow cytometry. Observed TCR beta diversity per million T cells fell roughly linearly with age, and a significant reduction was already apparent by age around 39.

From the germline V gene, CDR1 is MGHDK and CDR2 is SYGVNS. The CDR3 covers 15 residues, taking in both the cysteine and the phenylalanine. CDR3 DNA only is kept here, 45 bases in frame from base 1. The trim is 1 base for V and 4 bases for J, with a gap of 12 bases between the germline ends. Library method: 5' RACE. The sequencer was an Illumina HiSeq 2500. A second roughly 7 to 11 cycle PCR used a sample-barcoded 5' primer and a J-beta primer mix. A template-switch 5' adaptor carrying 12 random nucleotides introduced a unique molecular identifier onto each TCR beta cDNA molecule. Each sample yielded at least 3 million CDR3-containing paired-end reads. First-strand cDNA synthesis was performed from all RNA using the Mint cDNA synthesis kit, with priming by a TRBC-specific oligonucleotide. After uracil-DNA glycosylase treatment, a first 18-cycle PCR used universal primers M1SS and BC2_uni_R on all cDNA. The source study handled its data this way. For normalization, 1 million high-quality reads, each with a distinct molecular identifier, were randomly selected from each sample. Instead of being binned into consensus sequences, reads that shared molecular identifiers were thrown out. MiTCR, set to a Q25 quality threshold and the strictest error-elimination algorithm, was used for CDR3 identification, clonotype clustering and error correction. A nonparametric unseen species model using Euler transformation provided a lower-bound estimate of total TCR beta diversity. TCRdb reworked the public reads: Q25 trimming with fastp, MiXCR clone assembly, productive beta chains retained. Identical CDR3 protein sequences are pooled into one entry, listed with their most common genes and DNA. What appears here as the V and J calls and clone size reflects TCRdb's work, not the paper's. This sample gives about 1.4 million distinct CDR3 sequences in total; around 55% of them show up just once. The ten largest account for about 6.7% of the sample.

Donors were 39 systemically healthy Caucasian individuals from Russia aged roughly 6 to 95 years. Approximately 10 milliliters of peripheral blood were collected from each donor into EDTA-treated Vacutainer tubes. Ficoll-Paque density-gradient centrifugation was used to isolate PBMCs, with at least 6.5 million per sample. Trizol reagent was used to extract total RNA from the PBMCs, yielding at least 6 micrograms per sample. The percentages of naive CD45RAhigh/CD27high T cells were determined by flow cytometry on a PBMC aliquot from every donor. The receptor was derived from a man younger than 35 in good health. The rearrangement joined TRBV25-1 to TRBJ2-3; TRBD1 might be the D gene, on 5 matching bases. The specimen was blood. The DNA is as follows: TGTGCCAGCAGTGAATCTCGGACACCGCCAGATACGCAGTATTTT. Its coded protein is CASSESRTPPDTQYF. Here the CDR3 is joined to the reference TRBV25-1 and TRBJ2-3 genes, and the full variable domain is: EADIYQTPRYLVIGTGKKITLECSQTMGHDKMYWYQQDPGMELHLIHYSYGVNSTEKGDLSSESTVSRIRTEHFPLTLESARPSHTSQYLCASSESRTPPDTQYFGPGTRLTVL.